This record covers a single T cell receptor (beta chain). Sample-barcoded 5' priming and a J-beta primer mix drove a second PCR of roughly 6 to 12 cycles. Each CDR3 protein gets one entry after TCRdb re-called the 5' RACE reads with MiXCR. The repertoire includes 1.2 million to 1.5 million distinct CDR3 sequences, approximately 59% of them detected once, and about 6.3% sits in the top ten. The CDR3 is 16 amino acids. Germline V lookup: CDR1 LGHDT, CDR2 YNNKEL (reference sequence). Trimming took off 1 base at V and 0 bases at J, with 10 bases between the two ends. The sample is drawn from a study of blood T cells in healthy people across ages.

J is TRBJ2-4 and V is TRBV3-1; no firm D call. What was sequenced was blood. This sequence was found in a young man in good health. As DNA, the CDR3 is TGTGCCAGCAGCCAAGTTGTGGGATTAGCCAAAAACATTCAGTACTTC. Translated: CASSQVVGLAKNIQYF.